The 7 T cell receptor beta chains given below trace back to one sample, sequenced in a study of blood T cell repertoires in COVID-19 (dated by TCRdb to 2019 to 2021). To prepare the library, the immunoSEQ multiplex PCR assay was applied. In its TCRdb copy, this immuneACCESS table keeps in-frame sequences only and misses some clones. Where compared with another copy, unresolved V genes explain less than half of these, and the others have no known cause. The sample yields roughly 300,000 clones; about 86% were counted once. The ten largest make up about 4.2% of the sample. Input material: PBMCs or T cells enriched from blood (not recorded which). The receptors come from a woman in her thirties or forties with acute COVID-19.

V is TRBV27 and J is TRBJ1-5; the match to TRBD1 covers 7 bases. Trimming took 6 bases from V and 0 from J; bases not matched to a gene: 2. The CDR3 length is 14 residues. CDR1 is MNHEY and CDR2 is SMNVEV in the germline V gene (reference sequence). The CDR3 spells CASRPGGSNQPQHF. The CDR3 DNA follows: TGTGCCAGCAGGCCAGGGGGTAGCAATCAGCCCCAGCATTTT.

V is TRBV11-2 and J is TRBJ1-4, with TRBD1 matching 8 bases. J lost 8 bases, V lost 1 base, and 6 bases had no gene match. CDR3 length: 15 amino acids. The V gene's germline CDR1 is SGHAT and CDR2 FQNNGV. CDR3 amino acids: CASSLVNQGAEKLFF. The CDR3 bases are TGTGCCAGCAGCTTAGTTAATCAGGGGGCGGAAAAACTGTTTTTT.

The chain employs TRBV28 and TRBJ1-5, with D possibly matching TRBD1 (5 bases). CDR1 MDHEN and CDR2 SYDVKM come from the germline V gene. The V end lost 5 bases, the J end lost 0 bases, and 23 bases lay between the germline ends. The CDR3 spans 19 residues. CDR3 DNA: TGTGCCAGCAGTCCCGTTTTGGGAGGGGAGAACGATAGCAATCAGCCCCAGCATTTT. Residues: CASSPVLGGENDSNQPQHF. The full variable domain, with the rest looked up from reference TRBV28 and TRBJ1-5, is DVKVTQSSRYLVKRTGEKVFLECVQDMDHENMFWYRQDPGLGLRLIYFSYDVKMKEKGDIPEGYSVSREKKERFSLILESASTNQTSMYLCASSPVLGGENDSNQPQHFGDGTRLSIL.

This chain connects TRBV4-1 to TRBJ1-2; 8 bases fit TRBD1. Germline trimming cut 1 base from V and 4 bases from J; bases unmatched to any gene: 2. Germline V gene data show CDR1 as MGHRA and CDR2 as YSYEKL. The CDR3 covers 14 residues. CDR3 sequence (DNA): TGCGCCAGCAGCCAAGCAGGGGGCGGCTATGGCTACACCTTC. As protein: CASSQAGGGYGYTF.

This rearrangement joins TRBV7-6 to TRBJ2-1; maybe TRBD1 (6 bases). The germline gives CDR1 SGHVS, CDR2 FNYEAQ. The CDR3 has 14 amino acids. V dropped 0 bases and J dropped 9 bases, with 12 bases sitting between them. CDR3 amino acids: CASSLANRVAEQFF. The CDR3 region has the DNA TGTGCCAGCAGCTTAGCCAACAGGGTTGCTGAGCAGTTCTTC.

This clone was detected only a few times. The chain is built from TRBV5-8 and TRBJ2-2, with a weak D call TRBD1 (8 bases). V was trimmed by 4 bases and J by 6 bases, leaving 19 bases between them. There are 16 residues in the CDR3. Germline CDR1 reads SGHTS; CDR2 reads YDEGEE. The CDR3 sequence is CASSRGGQASAGELFF. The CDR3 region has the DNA TGTGCCAGCAGCAGGGGGGGACAGGCTTCCGCCGGGGAGCTGTTTTTT.

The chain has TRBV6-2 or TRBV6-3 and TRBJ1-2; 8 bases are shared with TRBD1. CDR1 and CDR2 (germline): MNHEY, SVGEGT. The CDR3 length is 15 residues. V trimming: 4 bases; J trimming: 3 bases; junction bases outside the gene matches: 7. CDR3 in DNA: TGTGCCAGCAGTTCGACTTGGACAGGGCACTATGGCTACACCTTC. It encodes CASSSTWTGHYGYTF.